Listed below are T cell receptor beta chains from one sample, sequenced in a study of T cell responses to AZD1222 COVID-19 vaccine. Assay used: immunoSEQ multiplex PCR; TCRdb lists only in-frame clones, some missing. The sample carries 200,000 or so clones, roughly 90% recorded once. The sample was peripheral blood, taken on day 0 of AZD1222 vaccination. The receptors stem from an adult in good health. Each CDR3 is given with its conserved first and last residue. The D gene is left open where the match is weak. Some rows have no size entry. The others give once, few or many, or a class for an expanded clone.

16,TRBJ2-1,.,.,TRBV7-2,CASRIVGGATYNEQFF,TGTGCCAGCAGGATTGTGGGGGGGGCAACCTACAATGAGCAGTTCTTC
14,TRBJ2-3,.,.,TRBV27,CASSPPRSTDTQYF,TGTGCCAGCAGTCCCCCCCGGAGCACAGATACGCAGTATTTT
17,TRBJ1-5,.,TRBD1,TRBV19,CASSIDDTGEGNQPQHF,TGTGCCAGTAGTATAGACGACACAGGGGAAGGCAATCAGCCCCAGCATTTT
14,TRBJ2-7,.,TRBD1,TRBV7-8,CASSRGQGRYEQYF,TGTGCCAGCAGCAGGGGACAGGGACGCTACGAGCAGTACTTC
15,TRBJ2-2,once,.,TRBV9,CASSVGGAGGTELFF,TGTGCCAGCAGCGTAGGAGGGGCAGGGGGGACCGAGCTGTTTTTT
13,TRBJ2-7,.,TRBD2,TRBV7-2,CASSLVAGGEQYF,TGTGCCAGCAGCTTAGTAGCGGGGGGCGAGCAGTACTTC
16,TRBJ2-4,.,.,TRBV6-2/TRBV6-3,CASSLDRPVAKNIQYF,TGTGCCAGCAGCCTAGACAGGCCCGTAGCCAAAAACATTCAGTACTTC
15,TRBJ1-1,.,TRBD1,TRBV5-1,CASSSPGQGDTEAFF,TGCGCCAGCAGCTCGCCGGGACAGGGGGACACTGAAGCTTTCTTT
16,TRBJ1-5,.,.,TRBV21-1,CASSKGPTDVCQPQHF,TGTGCCAGCAGCAAAGGTCCGACAGATGTTTGTCAGCCCCAGCATTTT
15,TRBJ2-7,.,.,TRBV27,CASSLSGTDPYEQYF,TGTGCCAGCAGTCTATCCGGGACGGACCCCTACGAGCAGTACTTC
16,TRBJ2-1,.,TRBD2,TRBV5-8,CASSLDVAGVKNEQFF,TGTGCCAGCAGCTTGGATGTAGCGGGAGTTAAAAATGAGCAGTTCTTC
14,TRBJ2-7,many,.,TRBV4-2,CASSQGERGYEQYF,TGTGCCAGCAGCCAAGGGGAGAGGGGCTACGAGCAGTACTTC
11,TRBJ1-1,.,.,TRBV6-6,CASRPGTEAFF,TGTGCCAGCAGACCAGGGACTGAAGCTTTCTTT
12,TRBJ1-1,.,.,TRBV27,CASGNRITEAFF,TGTGCCAGCGGAAACAGGATTACTGAAGCTTTCTTT
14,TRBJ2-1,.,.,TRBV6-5,CASSYSIGQYEQFF,TGTGCCAGCAGTTACTCCATAGGTCAATATGAGCAGTTCTTC
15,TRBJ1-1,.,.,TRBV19,CASSQPGTVNTEAFF,TGTGCCAGTAGTCAGCCTGGGACGGTGAACACTGAAGCTTTCTTT
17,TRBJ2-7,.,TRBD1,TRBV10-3,CATGDRDRLSSGHEQYF,TGTGCCACGGGGGATCGGGACAGGCTAAGTTCGGGCCACGAGCAGTACTTC
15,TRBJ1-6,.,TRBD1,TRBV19,CASRSGQGKNSPLHF,TGTGCCAGTAGATCGGGACAGGGAAAGAATTCACCCCTCCACTTT
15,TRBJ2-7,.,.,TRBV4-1,CASSQVARQDYEQYF,TGCGCCAGCAGCCAAGTTGCTCGACAGGACTACGAGCAGTACTTC
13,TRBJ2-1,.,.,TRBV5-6,CASSLASVPEQFF,TGTGCCAGCAGCTTGGCGTCCGTCCCAGAGCAGTTCTTC
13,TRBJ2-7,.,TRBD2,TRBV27,CASMASGRNLEYF,TGTGCCAGCATGGCTAGCGGGAGGAATCTGGAGTACTTC
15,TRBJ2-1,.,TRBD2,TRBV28,CASSFGLGSYNEQFF,TGTGCCAGCAGTTTCGGACTAGGCTCCTACAATGAGCAGTTCTTC
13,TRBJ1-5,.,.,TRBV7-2,CASSLGQNRPQHF,TGTGCCAGCAGCTTAGGACAGAACAGACCCCAGCATTTT
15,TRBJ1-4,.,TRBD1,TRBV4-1,CASSQRDRGGEKLFF,TGCGCCAGCAGCCAACGTGACAGGGGAGGGGAAAAACTGTTTTTT
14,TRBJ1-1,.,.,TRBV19,CASSTEVLDTEAFF,TGTGCCAGTAGTACGGAGGTTTTGGACACTGAAGCTTTCTTT
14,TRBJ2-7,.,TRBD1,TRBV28,CASSFPDRGPEQYF,TGTGCCAGCAGTTTTCCTGACAGGGGGCCCGAGCAGTACTTC
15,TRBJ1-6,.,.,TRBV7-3,CASSFEHGFGSPLHF,TGTGCCAGCAGCTTTGAACACGGCTTCGGTTCACCCCTCCACTTT
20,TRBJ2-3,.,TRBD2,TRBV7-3,CASSLTGPGTSGANSDTQYF,TGTGCCAGCAGCTTAACGGGACCCGGGACTAGCGGGGCTAACTCAGATACGCAGTATTTT